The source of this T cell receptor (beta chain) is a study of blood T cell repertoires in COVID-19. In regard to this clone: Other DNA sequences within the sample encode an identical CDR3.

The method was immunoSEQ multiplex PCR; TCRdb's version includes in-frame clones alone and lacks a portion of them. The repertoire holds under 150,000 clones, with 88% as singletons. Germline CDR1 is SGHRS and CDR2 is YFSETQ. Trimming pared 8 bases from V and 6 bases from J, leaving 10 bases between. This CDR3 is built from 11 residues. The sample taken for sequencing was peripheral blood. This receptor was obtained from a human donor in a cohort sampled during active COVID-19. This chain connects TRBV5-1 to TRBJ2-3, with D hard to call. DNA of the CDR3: TGCGCCAGTAAACGAGCGGATACGCAGTATTTT. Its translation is CASKRADTQYF.